This note documents a single T cell receptor beta chain sequence. Its antigen is not yet known. There are no base qualities to consult, and no much larger clone falls within one base. Samples from volunteer blood donors who had recovered from COVID-19 were contributed by a second Seattle source. Whole blood was collected in K2EDTA tubes by collaborating institutions according to the institutions' own protocols. Collaborator samples were shipped for TCRbeta analysis as frozen whole blood, isolated PBMCs, or DNA extracted from either sample type. CDR1 is given as SGHRS and CDR2 as YFSETQ, both from the germline V gene. The CDR3, from cysteine to phenylalanine, totals 15 residues. Only the CDR3 portion is preserved as DNA: 45 bases, with reading frame beginning at the first base. V and J are truncated by 2 bases and 3 bases respectively, leaving an intervening sequence of 15 bases. TCRbeta CDR3 regions were amplified from genomic DNA using the immunoSEQ Assay, a bias-controlled multiplex PCR. Turning to the authors' computational methods: The number of nucleated cells in each sample was estimated by amplification of reference gene primers within the assay. To quantify the absolute abundance of each unique TCRbeta CDR3 rearrangement, sequence reads were collapsed and filtered. For each sample, productive Simpson clonality was calculated as the square root of Simpson's diversity index over productive rearrangements. The clones in this table, taken by TCRdb from immuneACCESS, are in-frame only. Not every clone is retained; where verified, under half of the shortfall comes from an unresolved V gene, and the cause of the rest is unknown. D and trimming come from the DNA, and the V and J calls and clone size come from that table. The sample table shows nearly 300,000 clones, and about 91% are seen once. The top ten hold 6.9% of the sample.

These data belong to a study of blood T cell repertoires in COVID-19 (TCRdb year 2020). Notes on the research overall: Collaborator samples came from the United States, Italy and Spain and covered acute and convalescent phases of COVID-19. The prospective study material was composed of cDNA or gDNA derived from T cells, B-cell-depleted T cells, or PBMCs. Deeply sampled blood TCRbeta repertoires from subjects exposed to, actively infected with, or recovered from COVID-19 were included in the dataset. A freely available public database, intended as a resource for researchers studying the immune response to SARS-CoV-2, is where the repertoires were released. Samples came from the ongoing ImmuneRACE study (first 160 participants) plus 1,254 subjects from 6 global collaborators. The sample metadata nearly always contained a de-identified subject ID, COVID-19 status, age in years and sex. Where available, HLA class I and class II types were taken from metadata supplied by the sample provider and were not determined by assay-based typing.

Beyond this particular receptor, the publication reports: The quantity of clinical and demographic metadata differed by source and by participant and was supplied without curation.

Sequencing input: peripheral blood. The V gene is TRBV5-1 and the J gene is TRBJ2-7, with the D gene too uncertain to name. The sequence was obtained from a woman in her 30s who had recovered from COVID-19. The encoded CDR3 is CASSFSEPTYYEQYF. DNA sequence: TGCGCCAGCAGCTTCTCCGAGCCAACCTACTACGAGCAGTACTTC.